The T cell receptor beta chain under discussion was sequenced for a study of response to subunit inactivated influenza vaccine. Study-level points and caveats: Few new T cells, the authors suggested, are recruited by each seasonal influenza vaccination.

This CDR3 region has 14 residues. The V and J ends lost 4 bases and 4 bases respectively, with 8 bases between them. A word on this clonotype: Antigen specificity is unknown.

TCRdb fed the RT-PCR reads into MiXCR, producing one record per CDR3 protein. The sample lists 700,000 to 800,000 distinct CDR3 sequences, less than 20% occurring once. The sequencing used PBMCs from blood, collected around 5 days after vaccination. This clonotype was obtained from a man over 45 who received an inactivated influenza vaccine. This sequence joins TRBV12-3 or TRBV12-4 and TRBJ2-6, with D unclear. The CDR3 here is CASSYRSGANVLTF. CDR3 DNA: TGTGCCAGCAGTTATAGATCCGGGGCCAACGTCCTGACTTTC.